This T cell receptor (beta chain) is drawn from a study of blood T cell repertoires in COVID-19. Background on the study: The United States, Italy and Spain were the sources of the acute and convalescent COVID-19 samples. PBMCs, B-cell-depleted T cells, or T cells were the source of the cDNA or gDNA that made up the material.

In its sample, this clone was seen a few times. As originally analysed: Quantification of nucleated cells was approximated via reference gene primer amplification. Measured with immunoSEQ multiplex PCR; TCRdb has only the in-frame clones, and not every one. For V, J and clone size, that table is used; D and trimming come from the DNA. The data hold roughly 14,000 clones, with around 82% observed a single time. Germline V gene data show CDR1 as WSHSY and CDR2 as SAAADI. This CDR3 has 16 amino acids. V lost 7 bases and J lost 8; bases outside the gene matches: 17. Sequenced sample: peripheral blood. The genes are TRBV10-2 and TRBJ2-1, with TRBD2 matching 7 bases. The TCR was taken from a woman in her fifties or sixties with acute or convalescent COVID-19. The CDR3 region has the DNA TGCGCCAGCACCAGATCGGGGGGAGCCGATCAGGATGAGCAGTTCTTC. Protein product: CASTRSGGADQDEQFF.